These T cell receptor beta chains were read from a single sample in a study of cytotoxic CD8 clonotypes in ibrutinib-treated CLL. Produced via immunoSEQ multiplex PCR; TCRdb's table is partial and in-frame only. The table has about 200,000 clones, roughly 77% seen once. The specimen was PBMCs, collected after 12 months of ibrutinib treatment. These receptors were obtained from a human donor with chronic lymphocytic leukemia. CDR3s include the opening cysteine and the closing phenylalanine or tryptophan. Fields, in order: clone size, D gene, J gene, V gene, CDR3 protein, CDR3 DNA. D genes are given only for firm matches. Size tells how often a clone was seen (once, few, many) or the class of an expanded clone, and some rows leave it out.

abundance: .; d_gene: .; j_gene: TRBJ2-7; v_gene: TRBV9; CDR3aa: CASSSKNAGATYEQYF; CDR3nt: TGTGCCAGCAGCTCCAAAAACGCGGGGGCCACCTACGAGCAGTACTTC
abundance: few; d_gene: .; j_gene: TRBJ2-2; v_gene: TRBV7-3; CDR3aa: CASSFGGVAGELFF; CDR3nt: TGTGCCAGCAGCTTCGGGGGTGTGGCCGGGGAGCTGTTTTTT
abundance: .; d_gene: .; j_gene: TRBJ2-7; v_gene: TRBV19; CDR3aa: CASSPQGYEQYF; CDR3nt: TGTGCCAGTAGTCCACAGGGATACGAGCAGTACTTC
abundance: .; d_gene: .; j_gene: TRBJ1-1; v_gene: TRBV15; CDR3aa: CATSIVSRGHTEAFF; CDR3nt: TGTGCCACCAGCATCGTAAGCAGGGGTCATACTGAAGCTTTCTTT
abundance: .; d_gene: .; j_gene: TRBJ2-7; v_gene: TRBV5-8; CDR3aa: CASSLSTGTGMSYEQYF; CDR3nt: TGTGCCAGCAGCTTATCGACCGGGACGGGCATGTCCTACGAGCAGTACTTC
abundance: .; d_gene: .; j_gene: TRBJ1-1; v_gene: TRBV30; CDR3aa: CAWSVPGPLVGFRTEAFF; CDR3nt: TGTGCCTGGAGTGTACCCGGGCCATTGGTTGGGTTTCGCACTGAAGCTTTCTTT
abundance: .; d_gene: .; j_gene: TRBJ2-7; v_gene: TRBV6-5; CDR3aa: CASSPLLAGSYEQYF; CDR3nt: TGTGCCAGCAGTCCGCTTCTGGCGGGATCCTACGAGCAGTACTTC
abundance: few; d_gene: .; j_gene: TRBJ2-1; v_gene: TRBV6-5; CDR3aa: CASSYRPGRGSGQFF; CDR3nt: TGTGCCAGCAGTTATAGGCCAGGTCGGGGGTCCGGGCAGTTCTTC
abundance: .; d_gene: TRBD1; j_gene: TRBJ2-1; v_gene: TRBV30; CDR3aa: CAWTMGQQTYNEQFF; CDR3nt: TGTGCCTGGACCATGGGACAGCAAACCTACAATGAGCAGTTCTTC
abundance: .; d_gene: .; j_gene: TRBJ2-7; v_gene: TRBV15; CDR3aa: CATSRDTARREQYF; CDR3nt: TGTGCCACCAGCAGAGACACCGCGAGACGCGAGCAGTACTTC
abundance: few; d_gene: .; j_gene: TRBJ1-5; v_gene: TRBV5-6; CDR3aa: CASSLAQGSQPQHF; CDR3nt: TGTGCCAGCAGCTTGGCGCAGGGGTCTCAGCCCCAGCATTTT
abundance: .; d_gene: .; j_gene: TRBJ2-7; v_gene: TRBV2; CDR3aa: CASSASQSGEQYF; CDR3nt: TGTGCCAGCAGTGCCTCGCAGTCCGGCGAGCAGTACTTC
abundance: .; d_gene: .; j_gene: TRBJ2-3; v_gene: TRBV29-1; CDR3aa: CSSGGGNTDTQYF; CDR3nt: TGCAGCTCTGGAGGGGGCAACACAGATACGCAGTATTTT
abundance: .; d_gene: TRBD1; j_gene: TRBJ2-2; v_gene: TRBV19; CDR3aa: CASTPQRVGTGATGELFF; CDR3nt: TGTGCCAGTACCCCACAAAGGGTTGGGACAGGAGCTACCGGGGAGCTGTTTTTT
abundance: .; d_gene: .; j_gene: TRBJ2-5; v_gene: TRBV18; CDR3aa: CASSPSGPQETQYF; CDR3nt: TGTGCCAGCTCACCATCTGGGCCCCAAGAGACCCAGTACTTC
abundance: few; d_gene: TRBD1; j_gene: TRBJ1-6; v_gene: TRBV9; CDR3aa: CASRATGTGDSPLHF; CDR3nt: TGTGCCAGCAGAGCCACCGGGACAGGGGACTCACCCCTCCACTTT
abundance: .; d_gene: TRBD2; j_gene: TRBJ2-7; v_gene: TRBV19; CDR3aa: CASSMRGAHEQYF; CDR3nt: TGTGCCAGTAGTATGCGGGGGGCCCACGAGCAGTACTTC
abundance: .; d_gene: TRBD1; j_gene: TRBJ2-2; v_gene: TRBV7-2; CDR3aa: CASSSVGTVNTGELFF; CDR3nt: TGTGCCAGCAGCTCCGTGGGGACAGTGAACACCGGGGAGCTGTTTTTT
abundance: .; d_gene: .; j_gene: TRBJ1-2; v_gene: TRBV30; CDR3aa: CAETGGGWDGYTF; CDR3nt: TGTGCCGAGACCGGCGGGGGCTGGGATGGCTACACCTTC
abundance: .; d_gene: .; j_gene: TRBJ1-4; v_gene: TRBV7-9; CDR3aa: CASSNPNPTNEKLFF; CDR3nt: TGTGCCAGCAGCAACCCGAACCCAACTAATGAAAAACTGTTTTTT
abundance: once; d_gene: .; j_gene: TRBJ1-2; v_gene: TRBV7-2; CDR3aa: CASSLVWGSMDGYTF; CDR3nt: TGTGCCAGCAGCTTAGTCTGGGGGTCTATGGATGGCTACACCTTC
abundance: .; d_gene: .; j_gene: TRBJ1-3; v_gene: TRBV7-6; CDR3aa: CASSFQGSGNTIYF; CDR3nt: TGTGCCAGCAGCTTTCAGGGCTCTGGAAACACCATATATTTT
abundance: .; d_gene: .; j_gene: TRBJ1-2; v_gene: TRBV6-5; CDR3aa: CASSQRTATNYGYTF; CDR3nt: TGTGCCAGCAGTCAGCGGACAGCCACTAACTATGGCTACACCTTC
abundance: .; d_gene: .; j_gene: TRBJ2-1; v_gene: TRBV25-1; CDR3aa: CASSWPENEQFF; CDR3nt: TGTGCCAGCAGTTGGCCGGAGAATGAGCAGTTCTTC
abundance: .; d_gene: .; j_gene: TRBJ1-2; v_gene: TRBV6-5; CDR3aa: CASSSAGEWNGYTF; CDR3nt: TGTGCCAGCAGTTCGGCAGGGGAGTGGAATGGCTACACCTTC
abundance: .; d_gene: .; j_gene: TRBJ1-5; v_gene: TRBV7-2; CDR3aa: CASSLVNQPQHF; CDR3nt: TGTGCCAGCAGCCTCGTAAATCAGCCCCAGCATTTT
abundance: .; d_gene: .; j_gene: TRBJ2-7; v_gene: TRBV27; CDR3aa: CASSPSGQPYYEQYF; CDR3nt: TGTGCCAGCAGTCCCTCCGGACAGCCTTACTACGAGCAGTACTTC
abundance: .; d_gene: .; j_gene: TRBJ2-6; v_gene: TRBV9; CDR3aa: CASSLGVGGGSGANVLTF; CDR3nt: TGTGCCAGCAGCTTGGGGGTAGGAGGAGGATCTGGGGCCAACGTCCTGACTTTC
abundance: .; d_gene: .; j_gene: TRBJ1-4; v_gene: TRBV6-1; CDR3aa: CASRESAANEKLFF; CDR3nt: TGTGCCAGCAGGGAGTCGGCAGCTAATGAAAAACTGTTTTTT
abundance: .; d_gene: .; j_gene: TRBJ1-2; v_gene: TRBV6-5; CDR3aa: CASSSTGNYGYTF; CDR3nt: TGTGCCAGCAGCTCCACAGGGAACTATGGCTACACCTTC
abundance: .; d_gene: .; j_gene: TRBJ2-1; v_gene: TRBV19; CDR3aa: CASSIGDVNEQFF; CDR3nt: TGTGCCAGTAGTATTGGGGATGTGAATGAGCAGTTCTTC
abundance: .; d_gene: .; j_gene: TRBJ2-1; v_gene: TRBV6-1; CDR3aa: CASEKYSYNEQFF; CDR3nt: TGTGCCAGCGAAAAGTACTCCTACAATGAGCAGTTCTTC
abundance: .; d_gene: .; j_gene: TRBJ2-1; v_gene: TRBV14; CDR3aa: CASSQDRGISSYNEQFF; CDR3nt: TGTGCCAGCAGCCAAGATCGAGGGATTTCCTCCTACAATGAGCAGTTCTTC
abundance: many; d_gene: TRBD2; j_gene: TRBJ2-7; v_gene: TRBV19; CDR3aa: CASSTPSGRAAEQYF; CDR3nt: TGTGCCAGTAGTACCCCGAGCGGGAGGGCCGCCGAGCAGTACTTC
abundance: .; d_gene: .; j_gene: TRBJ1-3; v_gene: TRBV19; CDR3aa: CASSFRPRGRNSGNTIYF; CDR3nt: TGTGCCAGTAGTTTCCGCCCCCGAGGGAGGAACTCTGGAAACACCATATATTTT
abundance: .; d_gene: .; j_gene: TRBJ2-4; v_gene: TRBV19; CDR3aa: CASSIRGAPKNIQYF; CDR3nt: TGTGCCAGTAGTATCCGGGGTGCCCCCAAAAACATTCAGTACTTC
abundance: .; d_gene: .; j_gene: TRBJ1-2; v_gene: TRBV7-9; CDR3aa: CASSPAARGYGYTF; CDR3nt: TGTGCCAGCAGCCCCGCGGCCCGGGGCTATGGCTACACCTTC
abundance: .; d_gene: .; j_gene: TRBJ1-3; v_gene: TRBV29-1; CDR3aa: CSVVSPGNTIYF; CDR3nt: TGCAGCGTTGTAAGTCCTGGAAACACCATATATTTT
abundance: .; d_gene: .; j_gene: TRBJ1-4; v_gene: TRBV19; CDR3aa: CASSSTGSSNEKLFF; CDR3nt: TGTGCCAGTAGTTCAACAGGGAGTTCCAATGAAAAACTGTTTTTT
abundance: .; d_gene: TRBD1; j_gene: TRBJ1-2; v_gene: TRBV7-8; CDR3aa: CASSLQTGGNGYTF; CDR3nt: TGTGCCAGCAGCTTACAAACAGGGGGGAATGGCTACACCTTC
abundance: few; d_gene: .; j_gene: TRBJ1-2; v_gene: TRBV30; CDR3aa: CAWSPDRGSHGYTF; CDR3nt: TGTGCCTGGAGTCCCGACCGGGGAAGCCATGGCTACACCTTC
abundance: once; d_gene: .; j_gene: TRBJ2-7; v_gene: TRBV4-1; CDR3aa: CASSRGAQAGSYEQYF; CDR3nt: TGCGCCAGCAGCCGGGGGGCCCAAGCGGGTTCCTACGAGCAGTACTTC
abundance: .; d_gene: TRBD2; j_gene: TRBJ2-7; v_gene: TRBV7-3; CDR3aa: CASSRNSGWEQYF; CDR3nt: TGTGCCAGCAGCCGAAATAGCGGGTGGGAGCAGTACTTC
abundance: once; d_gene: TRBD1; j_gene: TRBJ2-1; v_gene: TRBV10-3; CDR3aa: CAISGGRGLTYNEQFF; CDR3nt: TGTGCCATCAGTGGGGGCAGGGGGCTAACCTACAATGAGCAGTTCTTC
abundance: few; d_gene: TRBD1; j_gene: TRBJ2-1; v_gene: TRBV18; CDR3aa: CASSLRTGGFSSYNEQFF; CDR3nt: TGTGCCAGCTCACTGCGGACAGGGGGCTTCAGCTCCTACAATGAGCAGTTCTTC
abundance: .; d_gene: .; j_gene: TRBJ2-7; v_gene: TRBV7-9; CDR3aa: CASSLGVAVVHEQYF; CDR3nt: TGTGCCAGCAGCTTGGGGGTAGCCGTAGTCCACGAGCAGTACTTC
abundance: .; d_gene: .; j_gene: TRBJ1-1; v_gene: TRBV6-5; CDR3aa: CASTPSPGQEAFF; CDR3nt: TGTGCCAGCACCCCCAGCCCGGGACAAGAAGCTTTCTTT
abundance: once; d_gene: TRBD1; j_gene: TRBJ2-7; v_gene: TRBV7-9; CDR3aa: CASSLGQGVYEQYF; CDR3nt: TGTGCCAGCAGCTTGGGACAGGGTGTCTACGAGCAGTACTTC
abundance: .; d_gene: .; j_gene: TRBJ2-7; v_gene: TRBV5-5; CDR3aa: CASSTQSSYEQYF; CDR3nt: TGTGCCAGCAGCACTCAGAGCTCCTACGAGCAGTACTTC
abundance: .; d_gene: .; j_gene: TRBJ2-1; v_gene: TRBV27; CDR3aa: CASSLSTASRGEQFF; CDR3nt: TGTGCCAGCAGTTTATCGACGGCTAGCAGGGGTGAGCAGTTCTTC
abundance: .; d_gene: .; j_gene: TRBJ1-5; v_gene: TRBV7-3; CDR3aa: CASSITGSANQPQHF; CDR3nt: TGTGCCAGCAGCATAACAGGGTCGGCAAATCAGCCCCAGCATTTT
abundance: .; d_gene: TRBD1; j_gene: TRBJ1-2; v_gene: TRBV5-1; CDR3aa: CASSRQGEDYGYTF; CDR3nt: TGCGCCAGCAGCAGACAGGGGGAGGACTATGGCTACACCTTC
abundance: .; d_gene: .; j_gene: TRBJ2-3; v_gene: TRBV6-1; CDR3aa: CASRYRSDTQYF; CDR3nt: TGTGCCAGCAGGTACAGATCAGATACGCAGTATTTT